A single sample gave rise to the 27 T cell receptor beta chains below, sequenced in a study of response to subunit inactivated influenza vaccine. From the RT-PCR reads, TCRdb called clonotypes with MiXCR, one entry per CDR3 protein. The sample lists hundreds of thousands of distinct CDR3 sequences, 7.5% to 8.5% seen once, with approximately 13% in the top ten. Material: PBMCs from blood, obtained 23 to 25 months after vaccination. The receptors come from a man aged 45-69 years who received an inactivated influenza vaccine.

This clonotype was seen more than once but under ten times. The chain uses TRBV20-1 and TRBJ1-2; TRBD1 agrees at 8 bases. From germline, CDR1 is DFQATT and CDR2 SNEGSKA (reference sequence). The CDR3 has 13 amino acids. Trimming cost V 8 bases and J 4 bases; bases outside gene matches: 9. Here the CDR3 DNA reads TGCAGTACAGTGGCAGGGGGCGTCTATGGCTACACCTTC. It codes for CSTVAGGVYGYTF.

This clonotype was observed a few times. This rearrangement joins TRBV11-2 to TRBJ2-7; D uncertain. V dropped 6 bases and J dropped 0 bases, with 18 bases sitting between them. The CDR3 contains 16 residues. The germline V gene has CDR1 SGHAT and CDR2 FQNNGV. CDR3 nucleotide sequence: TGTGCCAGCAGACTCACGTCCCGGACGGGCTCCTACGAGCAGTACTTC. It is translated as CASRLTSRTGSYEQYF.

This chain's CDR3 is CSARADLSYEQYF. The CDR3 bases are TGCAGTGCTAGAGCTGACCTCTCCTACGAGCAGTACTTC. The chain uses TRBV20-1 and TRBJ2-7; D is unclear. This CDR3 region has 13 residues. Germline V gene data show CDR1 as DFQATT and CDR2 as SNEGSKA (reference sequence). Trimming took off 1 base at V and 0 bases at J, with 7 bases between the two ends.

The V call is TRBV14, the J call TRBJ2-1; D gene unclear. Germline V gene lookup returns CDR1 SGHDN and CDR2 FVKESK. The CDR3 consists of 14 residues. With 0 bases removed from V and 4 bases from J, the gap between germline ends came to 7 bases. CDR3 amino acids: CASSQDVGYNEQFF. The CDR3 DNA reads TGTGCCAGCAGCCAAGATGTAGGTTACAATGAGCAGTTCTTC.

CDR3 residues: CASSEADRATDTQYF. DNA of the CDR3: TGTGCCAGCAGTGAAGCGGACAGGGCCACAGATACGCAGTATTTT. The chain carries TRBV2 and TRBJ2-3, with TRBD1 matching over 8 bases. The germline V gene encodes CDR1 SNHLY and CDR2 FYNNEI. The V segment lost 0 bases and the J segment 2 bases; nucleotides outside the gene matches: 1. The CDR3 spans 15 residues.

At least ten counts were recorded for this clonotype. This sequence joins TRBV5-8 and TRBJ2-7, with a possible D match to TRBD1 (6 bases). The CDR3 is 13 residues long. Trimming removed 3 bases at V and 2 bases at J, with 9 bases between. In germline, CDR1 is SGHTS, CDR2 YDEGEE. CDR3 sequence reads: CASSSDSTYEQYF. DNA of the CDR3: TGTGCCAGCAGCTCGGACAGCACCTACGAGCAGTACTTC.

There are many counts of this clonotype. V gene TRBV12-3 or TRBV12-4 combines with J gene TRBJ1-5; D is possibly TRBD1 (6 bases). Trimming pared 7 bases from V and 2 bases from J, leaving 9 bases between. The CDR3 extends over 13 amino acids. CDR3 bases: TGTGCCAGCAAGAGACAGGGCAATCAGCCCCAGCATTTT. This codes for CASKRQGNQPQHF.

The rearrangement uses TRBV5-1 and TRBJ2-1, with a possible D match to TRBD1 (6 bases). Deletions cut 4 bases from V and 8 bases from J, with 10 bases between. Germline lookup yields CDR1 SGHRS and CDR2 YFSETQ. This CDR3 comprises 12 residues. The CDR3 region has the DNA TGCGCCAGCAGCCAACAGGGATATGAGCAGTTCTTC. Encoded protein: CASSQQGYEQFF.

V is TRBV18 and J is TRBJ2-1; D is possibly TRBD1 or TRBD2 (5 bases each). Trimming left V 3 bases short and J 6 bases short, with 15 bases between. CDR1 is KGHSH and CDR2 is LQKENI in the germline V gene. This CDR3 spans 15 amino acids. The chain's CDR3 is CASSPGTVSSNEQFF. The CDR3, as DNA: TGTGCCAGCTCACCCGGGACCGTCTCTTCCAATGAGCAGTTCTTC.

In this sample, this clonotype turned up a few times. The chain has TRBV7-2 and TRBJ2-3, with TRBD1 as a possible D gene (6 bases). The CDR3 runs 14 residues. The V gene's germline CDR1 is SGHTA and CDR2 FQGNSA. Deletions cut 3 bases from V and 2 bases from J, with 9 bases between. The DNA of the CDR3 is TGTGCCAGCAGCTTGGGACAAACCACAGATACGCAGTATTTT. Translation gives CASSLGQTTDTQYF.

V is TRBV27 and J is TRBJ2-5, with 7 nucleotides matching TRBD1. V lost 4 bases and J lost 5; bases outside the gene matches: 7. The CDR3 runs 14 residues. Looked up from germline, CDR1 is MNHEY and CDR2 is SMNVEV (reference sequence). This chain's CDR3 is CASSSTGSDETQYF. In DNA form, the CDR3 reads TGTGCCAGCAGTTCGACAGGGAGTGATGAGACCCAGTACTTC.

In its sample, this clonotype was seen a few times. The genes are TRBV3-1 and TRBJ2-7, with D unclear. V was clipped by 2 bases and J by 3 bases, with 5 bases between them. The CDR3 is 12 residues long. Per germline, CDR1 LGHDT and CDR2 YNNKEL (reference sequence). The DNA for the CDR3 is TGTGCCAGCAGCCAATATAACTACGAGCAGTACTTC. Amino acid sequence: CASSQYNYEQYF.

This clonotype showed up many times. V and J are TRBV27 and TRBJ2-2; perhaps D is TRBD1 or TRBD2 (5 bases each). V was trimmed by 7 bases and J by 6 bases, leaving 15 bases between them. This CDR3 spans 14 amino acids. Looked up from germline, CDR1 is MNHEY and CDR2 is SMNVEV (reference sequence). The CDR3 is CASKNWGFAGELFF. The CDR3 nucleotides are TGTGCCAGCAAGAACTGGGGGTTCGCCGGGGAGCTGTTTTTT.

This clonotype was counted at least ten times. The V call is TRBV15, the J call TRBJ2-3; 9 nucleotides agree with TRBD2. The junction had 2 bases not matched to a gene; V was cut back by 1 base and J by 0 bases. The CDR3 extends over 16 amino acids. Germline V gives CDR1 LNHNV, CDR2 YYDKDF (reference sequence). CDR3 in amino acids: CATSRGTSGSTDTQYF. Here the CDR3 DNA reads TGTGCCACCAGCAGAGGAACTAGCGGGAGCACAGATACGCAGTATTTT.

V is TRBV12-3 or TRBV12-4 and J is TRBJ2-1; D remains unclear. The CDR3 is 13 amino acids. Trimming shortened V by 4 bases and J by 8 bases, and 12 bases separated the two germline ends. DNA of the CDR3: TGTGCCAGCAGTTCCCGCCCAGAGGATGAGCAGTTCTTC. Its translation: CASSSRPEDEQFF.

This clonotype was seen a few times. A junction boundary mismatches the germline segment, possibly from a read error. The chain employs TRBV7-2 and TRBJ2-2; 7 bases agree with TRBD1. The CDR3 consists of 15 residues. Germline CDR1 SGHTA, CDR2 FQGNSA. CDR3 sequence: CASSRQGANTGKLFF. CDR3 nucleotide sequence: TGTGCCAGCAGCAGACAGGGAGCGAACACCGGGAAGCTGTTTTTT. The variable domain in full, with the rest retrieved from reference TRBV7-2 and TRBJ2-2, is GAGVSQSPSNKVTEKGKDVELRCDPISGHTALYWYRQSLGQGLEFLIYFQGNSAPDKSGLPSDRFSAERTGGSVSTLTIQRTQQEDSAVYLCASSRQGANTGKLFFGEGSRLTVL.

This clonotype was recorded at least ten times. The chain joins TRBV7-2 to TRBJ2-1, with TRBD1 matching over 8 bases. The CDR3 sequence is 16 residues long. V gave up 1 base and J gave up 0 bases; unmatched junction bases: 2. The germline CDR1 and CDR2 sequences are SGHTA and FQGNSA. The CDR3 sequence is CASSLDGTGSYNEQFF. The CDR3 nucleotides are TGTGCCAGCAGCTTAGACGGGACAGGCTCCTACAATGAGCAGTTCTTC.

This clonotype was observed at least ten times. This sequence joins TRBV15 and TRBJ2-3, with a tentative D call TRBD2 (6 bases). The V and J ends lost 0 bases and 4 bases respectively, with 17 bases between them. CDR3 length equals 17 residues. Germline V CDR1 and CDR2: LNHNV, YYDKDF (reference sequence). CDR3 bases: TGTGCCACCAGCAGAGATCTGGAGCTAGCGCCATCAGATACGCAGTATTTT. Translating gives CATSRDLELAPSDTQYF.

This clonotype has at least ten counts. CDR3 region: CASSFGESDTQYF. The CDR3, as DNA: TGCGCCAGCAGTTTCGGGGAGTCGGATACGCAGTATTTT. The chain is built from TRBV5-1 and TRBJ2-3; D perhaps matches TRBD2 (5 bases). Germline CDR1 SGHRS, CDR2 YFSETQ. This CDR3 contains 13 residues. The V end lost 5 bases, the J end lost 6 bases, and 13 bases lay between the germline ends.

This clonotype was picked up many times. The rearrangement joins TRBV28 to TRBJ1-1; D gene unclear. The CDR3 is 15 residues long. Germline V gene lookup returns CDR1 MDHEN and CDR2 SYDVKM. Trimming pared 0 bases from V and 1 base from J, leaving 9 bases between. The CDR3 region has the DNA TGTGCCAGCAGTTTATGGGGTGGGAAGAACACTGAAGCTTTCTTT. Its protein product is CASSLWGGKNTEAFF. The full variable domain, its missing parts supplied by reference TRBV28 and TRBJ1-1, is DVKVTQSSRYLVKRTGEKVFLECVQDMDHENMFWYRQDPGLGLRLIYFSYDVKMKEKGDIPEGYSVSREKKERFSLILESASTNQTSMYLCASSLWGGKNTEAFFGQGTRLTVV.

The J gene is TRBJ2-7, the V gene TRBV12-3 or TRBV12-4; tentatively, D is TRBD2 (6 bases). This CDR3 region has 14 residues. Trimming pared 3 bases from V and 3 bases from J, leaving 12 bases between. For the CDR3, the DNA is TGTGCCAGCAGTTTCCATCCGGGAGTCTACGAGCAGTACTTC. Protein product: CASSFHPGVYEQYF.

This clonotype was recorded many times. The J gene is TRBJ2-2, the V gene TRBV20-1, with a tentative D call TRBD2 (5 bases). The germline gives CDR1 DFQATT, CDR2 SNEGSKA (reference sequence). The CDR3 is made up of 17 amino acids. The germline V and J ends were trimmed by 0 bases and 0 bases, with 14 bases remaining between them. The CDR3 DNA follows: TGCAGTGCTAGAGATGTTAGCGAGCAGTCGAACACCGGGGAGCTGTTTTTT. It encodes CSARDVSEQSNTGELFF.

The table lists this clonotype with many counts. The chain couples TRBV28 to TRBJ1-1, with a possible D match to TRBD1 (6 bases). This CDR3 region has 15 residues. With 2 bases removed from V and 6 bases from J, the gap between germline ends came to 16 bases. The germline gives CDR1 MDHEN, CDR2 SYDVKM. CDR3 sequence: CASSLPTGIRAEAFF. CDR3 coding DNA: TGTGCCAGCAGTTTACCGACAGGAATTCGTGCTGAAGCTTTCTTT.

DNA of the CDR3: TGTGCCAGCAGCAGACGACTAGCGGGAGCGGAAAACATTCAGTACTTC. Translated, it gives CASSRRLAGAENIQYF. V gene TRBV4-2 combines with J gene TRBJ2-4; 12 nucleotides line up with TRBD2. The V gene's germline CDR1 is LGHNA and CDR2 YNFKEQ. The CDR3 covers 16 residues. Trimming at V came to 5 bases and at J to 5 bases, leaving 7 bases not matched to a gene.

This clonotype has at least ten counts. The CDR3 loop is CASRKRASSANEQFF. The CDR3 DNA follows: TGTGCCAGCAGGAAGAGGGCGTCCTCCGCTAATGAGCAGTTCTTC. This rearrangement joins TRBV6-1 to TRBJ2-1, with a possible D match to TRBD2 (5 bases). Germline V gene data show CDR1 as MNHNS and CDR2 as SASEGT. The V end was cut by 6 bases, the J end by 7 bases, with 19 bases between. The CDR3 totals 15 residues.

In its sample, this clonotype was seen a few times. V and J are TRBV29-1 and TRBJ2-1, with D perhaps TRBD2 (6 bases). The V and J ends lost 5 bases and 0 bases respectively, with 14 bases between them. There are 15 residues in the CDR3. In germline, CDR1 is SQVTM, CDR2 ANQGSEA. CDR3 DNA sequence: TGCAGCGTTAAATCTAGCGCCAACTCCTACAATGAGCAGTTCTTC. As protein: CSVKSSANSYNEQFF.

This clonotype was recorded a few times. The rearrangement uses TRBV3-1 and TRBJ2-2, with D unclear. This CDR3 contains 13 residues. In germline, CDR1 is LGHDT, CDR2 YNNKEL (reference sequence). The V gene lost 4 bases and the J gene lost 6 bases, with 9 bases spanning the gap. The CDR3 region is CASSPFQSGELFF. The DNA of the CDR3 is TGTGCCAGCAGCCCTTTCCAGTCCGGGGAGCTGTTTTTT.